This T cell receptor beta chain derives from a study of human thymus T cells. The V gene lost 7 bases and the J gene lost 3 bases, with 19 bases spanning the gap. This CDR3 is 15 amino acids long. Germline V CDR1 and CDR2: SNHLY, FYNNEI. Whole-study findings and limits: Thymic TCR repertoires of unrelated people reportedly overlapped highly. Gene usage for V and J segments appeared biased in thymic and blood repertoires.

With respect to this clone: The antigen remains unidentified.

Corrective cardiac operations yielded the resected thymus tissue. Serving as donors were healthy Finnish infants, each of whom was having open corrective surgery for congenital heart defects. The method was immunoSEQ multiplex PCR; TCRdb's version includes in-frame clones alone and lacks a portion of them. The sample holds under 95,000 clones, 85% to 95% seen once. The chain combines TRBV2 with TRBJ2-7; D not resolved. The receptor's source is a girl in the first two years of life with a congenital heart defect but otherwise immunologically healthy. Sequencing input: thymus tissue. CDR3 sequence reads: CASNQTDGLLYEQYF. The CDR3 region has the DNA TGTGCCAGCAACCAGACGGATGGGTTACTCTACGAGCAGTACTTC. Full variable domain (rest looked up from reference TRBV2 and TRBJ2-7): EPEVTQTPSHQVTQMGQEVILRCVPISNHLYFYWYRQILGQKVEFLVSFYNNEISEKSEIFDDQFSVERPDGSNFTLKIRSTKLEDSAMYFCASNQTDGLLYEQYFGPGTRLTVT.